The rows below give T cell receptor beta chains drawn from one sample of a study of CD8 T cells in Susac syndrome. TCRdb ran MiXCR on the immunoSEQ multiplex PCR reads and lists one entry per CDR3 protein. The sample includes some 400,000 distinct CDR3 sequences, more than 70% of them seen just once. Specimen: CD8+ T cells from PBMCs. The origin of the receptors is a human donor with multiple sclerosis. Each CDR3 is given with its conserved first and last residue. D genes are given only for firm matches. Not all rows give a size; the values are once, few, many and, for expanded clones, a class.

NA,NA,TRBV19,TRBJ2-3,CASSMGRSGATDTQYF,TGTGCCAGTAGTATGGGCCGGAGCGGAGCCACAGATACGCAGTATTTT
NA,TRBD2,TRBV27,TRBJ2-1,CASSLLGLALNEQFF,TGTGCCAGCAGTTTACTGGGACTAGCTTTAAATGAGCAGTTCTTC
NA,NA,TRBV9,TRBJ1-3,CASSVDGSSGNTIYF,TGTGCCAGCAGCGTAGACGGGAGCTCTGGAAACACCATATATTTT
NA,NA,TRBV25-1,TRBJ2-1,CASSNGEGEQFF,TGTGCCAGCAGTAACGGAGAGGGGGAGCAGTTCTTC
NA,NA,TRBV7-9,TRBJ2-2,CASSFTGTGELFF,TGTGCCAGCAGTTTTACAGGGACCGGGGAGCTGTTTTTT
NA,TRBD1,TRBV12-3/TRBV12-4,TRBJ2-5,CASSSPRDRETQYF,TGTGCCAGCAGTTCGCCCCGGGACAGGGAGACCCAGTACTTC
NA,TRBD1,TRBV10-3,TRBJ1-1,CAIRGTVQGDTEAFF,TGTGCCATCAGGGGGACAGTCCAAGGGGACACTGAAGCTTTCTTT
NA,NA,TRBV10-3,TRBJ1-1,CAISESAGTTEAFF,TGTGCCATCAGTGAGTCTGCGGGCACCACTGAAGCTTTCTTT
once,NA,TRBV27,TRBJ2-1,CASSLGGGHYNEQFF,TGTGCCAGCAGTTTAGGGGGGGGCCACTACAATGAGCAGTTCTTC
NA,NA,TRBV7-3,TRBJ1-1,CASSLYGAMNTEAFF,TGTGCCAGCAGCTTGTATGGGGCGATGAACACTGAAGCTTTCTTT
NA,TRBD1,TRBV14,TRBJ2-7,CASSLLGTGSYEQYF,TGTGCCAGCAGTCTTCTTGGGACAGGCAGTTACGAGCAGTACTTC
NA,NA,TRBV12-3/TRBV12-4,TRBJ2-3,CASSAGDISTDTQYF,TGTGCCAGCAGTGCTGGGGACATTAGCACAGATACGCAGTATTTT
NA,NA,TRBV6-2/TRBV6-3,TRBJ2-2,CASSYRAGAIVSTNTGELFF,TGTGCCAGCAGTTACCGGGCGGGGGCCATCGTTTCTACCAACACCGGGGAGCTGTTTTTT
once,NA,TRBV12-5,TRBJ2-5,CASALRGKETQYF,TGTGCTAGTGCCCTCCGGGGTAAAGAGACCCAGTACTTC
NA,NA,TRBV14,TRBJ2-2,CASSLRTPNTGELFF,TGTGCCAGCAGCCTTCGGACACCGAACACCGGGGAGCTGTTTTTT
NA,NA,TRBV11-2,TRBJ2-5,CASSSRGTLSPGQETQYF,TGTGCCAGCAGCTCCCGCGGGACACTTTCTCCCGGCCAAGAGACCCAGTACTTC
NA,TRBD1,TRBV30,TRBJ1-1,CAWSPTGGDTEAFF,TGTGCCTGGAGTCCGACAGGGGGTGACACTGAAGCTTTCTTT
once,TRBD2,TRBV11-2,TRBJ2-3,CASRTSGGADTQYF,TGTGCCAGCAGGACTAGCGGAGGGGCGGATACGCAGTATTTT
NA,NA,TRBV6-5,TRBJ2-7,CASSASGSEQYF,TGTGCCAGCAGTGCCTCAGGGTCCGAGCAGTACTTC
NA,NA,TRBV3-1,TRBJ1-1,CASSHLKKVNTEAFF,TGTGCCAGCAGCCACCTAAAGAAGGTGAACACTGAAGCTTTCTTT
NA,TRBD1,TRBV12-5,TRBJ1-1,CASGLVALGQGARNTEAFF,TGTGCTAGTGGTTTGGTGGCGTTGGGACAGGGGGCGAGGAACACTGAAGCTTTCTTT
NA,NA,TRBV25-1,TRBJ1-1,CASRVGGLNTEAFF,TGTGCCAGCAGGGTAGGAGGCCTGAACACTGAAGCTTTCTTT
once,NA,TRBV12-3/TRBV12-4,TRBJ2-1,CASSPFGGASYNEQFF,TGTGCCAGCAGCCCCTTTGGGGGGGCCTCCTACAATGAGCAGTTCTTC
NA,NA,TRBV7-9,TRBJ2-1,CASSLEPGLVGQFF,TGTGCCAGCAGCTTAGAGCCAGGGCTGGTTGGGCAGTTCTTC
NA,TRBD1,TRBV10-3,TRBJ1-1,CAISESRTGALNTEAFF,TGTGCCATCAGTGAGTCGCGGACAGGAGCATTGAACACTGAAGCTTTCTTT
once,NA,TRBV5-4,TRBJ1-2,CATTEGDFGGYTF,TGTGCCACCACCGAGGGGGACTTCGGCGGCTACACCTTC
NA,TRBD2,TRBV9,TRBJ2-1,CASSAGTSNEQFF,TGTGCCAGCAGCGCCGGGACTAGTAATGAGCAGTTCTTC
NA,NA,TRBV6-1,TRBJ2-7,CASISRESYEQYF,TGTGCCAGCATTAGCAGGGAAAGCTACGAGCAGTACTTC
NA,NA,TRBV4-1,TRBJ1-6,CASSQGSIENSPLHF,TGCGCCAGCAGCCAAGGAAGTATAGAGAATTCACCCCTCCACTTT
NA,NA,TRBV28,TRBJ2-1,CASTGGWYEQFF,TGTGCCAGCACGGGGGGCTGGTATGAGCAGTTCTTC
NA,NA,TRBV4-2,TRBJ1-6,CASSPHRDQDSPLHF,TGTGCCAGCAGCCCTCATCGGGATCAGGATTCACCCCTCCACTTT
NA,NA,TRBV27,TRBJ2-5,CASSTGLKQETQYF,TGTGCCAGCAGTACTGGACTGAAGCAAGAGACCCAGTACTTC
NA,NA,TRBV6-1,TRBJ1-1,CASRLYRENTEAFF,TGTGCCAGCAGGTTGTACAGGGAAAACACTGAAGCTTTCTTT